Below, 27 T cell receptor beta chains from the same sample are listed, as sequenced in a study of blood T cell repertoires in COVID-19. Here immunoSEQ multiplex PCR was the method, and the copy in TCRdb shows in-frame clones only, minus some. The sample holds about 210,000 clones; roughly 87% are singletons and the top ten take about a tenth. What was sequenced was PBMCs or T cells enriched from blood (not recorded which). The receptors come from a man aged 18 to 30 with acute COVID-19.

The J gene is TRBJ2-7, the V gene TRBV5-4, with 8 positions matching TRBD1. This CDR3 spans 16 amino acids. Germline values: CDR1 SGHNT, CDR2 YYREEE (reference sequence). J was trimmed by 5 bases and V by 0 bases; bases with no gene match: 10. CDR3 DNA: TGTGCCAGCAGCTTGGTCACCGGGACAGGAGGCAACGAGCAGTACTTC. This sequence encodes CASSLVTGTGGNEQYF.

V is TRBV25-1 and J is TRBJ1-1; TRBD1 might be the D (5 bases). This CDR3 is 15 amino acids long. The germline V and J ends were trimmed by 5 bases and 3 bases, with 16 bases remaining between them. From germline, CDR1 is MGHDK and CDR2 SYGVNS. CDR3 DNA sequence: TGTGCCAGCAGTCCCGGGGGGGGTAGCTACACTGAAGCTTTCTTT. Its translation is CASSPGGGSYTEAFF.

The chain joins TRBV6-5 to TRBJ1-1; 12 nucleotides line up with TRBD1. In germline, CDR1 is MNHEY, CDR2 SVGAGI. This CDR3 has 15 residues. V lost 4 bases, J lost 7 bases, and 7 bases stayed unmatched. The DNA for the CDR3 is TGTGCCAGCAGTTCCGAGGGACAGGGGGCCCGTGAAGCTTTCTTT. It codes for CASSSEGQGAREAFF.

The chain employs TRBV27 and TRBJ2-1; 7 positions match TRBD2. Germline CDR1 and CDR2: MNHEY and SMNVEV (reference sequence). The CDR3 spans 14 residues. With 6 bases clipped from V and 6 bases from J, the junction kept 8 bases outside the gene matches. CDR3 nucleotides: TGTGCCAGCAGCCCCGGGACTATCTCCAATGAGCAGTTCTTC. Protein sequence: CASSPGTISNEQFF.

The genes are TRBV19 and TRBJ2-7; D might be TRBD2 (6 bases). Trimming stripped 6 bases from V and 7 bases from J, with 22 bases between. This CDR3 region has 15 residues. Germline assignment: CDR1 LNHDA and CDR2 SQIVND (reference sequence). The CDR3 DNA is TGTGCCAGTAGGGAACCGGGACTGCCCACTCAAGAGCAGTACTTC. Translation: CASREPGLPTQEQYF.

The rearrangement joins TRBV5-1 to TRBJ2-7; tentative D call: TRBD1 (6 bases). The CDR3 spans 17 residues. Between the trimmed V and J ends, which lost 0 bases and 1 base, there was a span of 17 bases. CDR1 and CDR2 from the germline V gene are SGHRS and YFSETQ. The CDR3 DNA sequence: TGCGCCAGCAGCTTGGGGCAGGGGCTGGAACTTTCCTACGAGCAGTACTTC. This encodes CASSLGQGLELSYEQYF. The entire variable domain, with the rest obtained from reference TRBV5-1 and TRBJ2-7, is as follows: KAGVTQTPRYLIKTRGQQVTLSCSPISGHRSVSWYQQTPGQGLQFLFEYFSETQRNKGNFPGRFSGRQFSNSRSEMNVSTLELGDSALYLCASSLGQGLELSYEQYFGPGTRLTVT.

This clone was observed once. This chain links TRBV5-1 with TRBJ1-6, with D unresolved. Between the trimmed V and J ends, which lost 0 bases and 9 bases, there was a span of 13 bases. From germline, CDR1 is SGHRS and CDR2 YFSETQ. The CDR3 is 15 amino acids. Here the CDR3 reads CASSLAFGGSSPLHF. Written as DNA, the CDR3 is TGCGCCAGCAGCTTGGCCTTTGGCGGAAGTTCACCCCTCCACTTT.

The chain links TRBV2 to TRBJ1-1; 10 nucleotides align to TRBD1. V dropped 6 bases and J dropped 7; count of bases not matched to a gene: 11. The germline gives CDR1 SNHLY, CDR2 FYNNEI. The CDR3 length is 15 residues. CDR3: CASSHLGDRGGEAFF. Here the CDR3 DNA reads TGTGCCAGCAGCCACCTCGGGGACAGGGGTGGTGAAGCTTTCTTT.

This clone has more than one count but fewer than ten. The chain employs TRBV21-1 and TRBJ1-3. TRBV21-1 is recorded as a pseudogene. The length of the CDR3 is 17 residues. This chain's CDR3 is CASSKVGGHNSGNTIYF. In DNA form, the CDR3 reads TGTGCCAGCAGCAAAGTCGGGGGTCATAACTCTGGAAACACCATATATTTT.

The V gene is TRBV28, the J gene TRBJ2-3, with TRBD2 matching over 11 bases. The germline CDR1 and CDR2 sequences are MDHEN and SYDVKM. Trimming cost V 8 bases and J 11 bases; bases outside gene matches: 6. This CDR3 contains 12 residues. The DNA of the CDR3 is TGTGCCAGCGGGCTGACTAGCGGGATGCAGTATTTT. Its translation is CASGLTSGMQYF.

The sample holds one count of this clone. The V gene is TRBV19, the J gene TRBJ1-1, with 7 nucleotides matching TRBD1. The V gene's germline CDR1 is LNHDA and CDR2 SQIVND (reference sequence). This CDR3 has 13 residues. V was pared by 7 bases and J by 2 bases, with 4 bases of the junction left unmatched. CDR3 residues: CASTRGLNTEAFF. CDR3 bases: TGTGCCAGTACGAGGGGGCTAAACACTGAAGCTTTCTTT.

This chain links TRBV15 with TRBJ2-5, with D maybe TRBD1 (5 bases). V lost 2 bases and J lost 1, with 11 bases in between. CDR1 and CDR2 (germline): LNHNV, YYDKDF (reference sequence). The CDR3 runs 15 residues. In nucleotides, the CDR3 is TGTGCCACCAGCAGATCTCGACAGACCCAAGAGACCCAGTACTTC. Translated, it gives CATSRSRQTQETQYF. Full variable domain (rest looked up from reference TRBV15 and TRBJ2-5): DAMVIQNPRYQVTQFGKPVTLSCSQTLNHNVMYWYQQKSSQAPKLLFHYYDKDFNNEADTPDNFQSRRPNTSFCFLDIRSPGLGDTAMYLCATSRSRQTQETQYFGPGTRLLVL.

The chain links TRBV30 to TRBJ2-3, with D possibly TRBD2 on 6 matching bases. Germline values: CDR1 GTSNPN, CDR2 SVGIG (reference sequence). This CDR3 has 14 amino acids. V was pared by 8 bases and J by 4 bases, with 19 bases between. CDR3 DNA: TGTGCCGGAAGTCGGTACGGGAGTGCAGATACGCAGTATTTT. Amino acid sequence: CAGSRYGSADTQYF.

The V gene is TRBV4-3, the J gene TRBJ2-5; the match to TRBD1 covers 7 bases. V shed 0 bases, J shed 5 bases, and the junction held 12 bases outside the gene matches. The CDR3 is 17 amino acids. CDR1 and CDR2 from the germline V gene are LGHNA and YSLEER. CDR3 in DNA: TGCGCCAGCAGCCAAGAGTCGTCAGGGGGATCGGGCGAGACCCAGTACTTC. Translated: CASSQESSGGSGETQYF.

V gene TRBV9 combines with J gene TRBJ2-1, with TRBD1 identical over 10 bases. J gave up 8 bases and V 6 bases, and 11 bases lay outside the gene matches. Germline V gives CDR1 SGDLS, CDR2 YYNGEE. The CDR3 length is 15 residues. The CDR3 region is CASTLSGTGVDEQFF. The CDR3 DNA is TGTGCCAGCACCCTCTCGGGGACAGGGGTAGATGAGCAGTTCTTC.

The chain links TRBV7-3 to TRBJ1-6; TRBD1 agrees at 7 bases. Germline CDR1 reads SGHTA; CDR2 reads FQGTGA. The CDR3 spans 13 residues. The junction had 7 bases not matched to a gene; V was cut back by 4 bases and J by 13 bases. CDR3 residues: CASSWNRGNPLHF. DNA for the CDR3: TGTGCCAGCAGCTGGAACAGGGGAAATCCCCTCCACTTT.

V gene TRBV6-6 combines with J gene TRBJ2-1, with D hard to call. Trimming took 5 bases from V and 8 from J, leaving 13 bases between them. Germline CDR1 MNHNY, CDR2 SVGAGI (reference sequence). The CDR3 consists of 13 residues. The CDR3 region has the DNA TGTGCCAGCAGTCCAAGTCCCCCGGATGAGCAGTTCTTC. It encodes CASSPSPPDEQFF.

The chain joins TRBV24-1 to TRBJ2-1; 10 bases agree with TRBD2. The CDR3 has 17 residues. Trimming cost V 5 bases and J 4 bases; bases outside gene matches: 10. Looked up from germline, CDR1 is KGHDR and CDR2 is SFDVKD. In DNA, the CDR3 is TGTGCCACCAGTGCCGCCCAACTAGCGGGGCTATACAATGAGCAGTTCTTC. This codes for CATSAAQLAGLYNEQFF.

The CDR3 DNA reads as TGTGCCAGCAGTTTATTCCTAGCGGGAGGCGGTGAGCAGTTCTTC. Translated: CASSLFLAGGGEQFF. The chain couples TRBV28 to TRBJ2-1; 11 nucleotides align to TRBD2. Germline V gene sequence: CDR1 MDHEN, CDR2 SYDVKM. The ends lost 1 base at V and 9 bases at J; junction bases unmatched: 5. The length of the CDR3 is 15 residues.

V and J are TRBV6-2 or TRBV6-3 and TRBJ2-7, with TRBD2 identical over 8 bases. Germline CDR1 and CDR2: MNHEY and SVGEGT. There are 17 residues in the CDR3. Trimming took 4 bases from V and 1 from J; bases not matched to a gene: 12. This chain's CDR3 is CASSFGLAAPGSYEQYF. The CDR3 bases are TGTGCCAGCAGTTTCGGACTAGCAGCCCCAGGATCCTACGAGCAGTACTTC.

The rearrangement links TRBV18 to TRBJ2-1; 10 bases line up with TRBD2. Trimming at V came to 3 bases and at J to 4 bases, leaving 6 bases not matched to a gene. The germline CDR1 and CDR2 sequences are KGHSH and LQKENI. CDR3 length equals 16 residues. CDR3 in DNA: TGTGCCAGCTCACCCCCAGCGGGAGGGCCTTACAATGAGCAGTTCTTC. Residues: CASSPPAGGPYNEQFF.

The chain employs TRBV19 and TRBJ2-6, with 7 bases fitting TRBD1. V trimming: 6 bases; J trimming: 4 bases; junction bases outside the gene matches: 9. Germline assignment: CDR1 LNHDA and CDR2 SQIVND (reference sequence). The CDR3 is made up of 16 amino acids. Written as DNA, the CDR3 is TGTGCCAGTAGATTAGACAGGGCTGGCGGGGCCAACGTCCTGACTTTC. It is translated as CASRLDRAGGANVLTF.

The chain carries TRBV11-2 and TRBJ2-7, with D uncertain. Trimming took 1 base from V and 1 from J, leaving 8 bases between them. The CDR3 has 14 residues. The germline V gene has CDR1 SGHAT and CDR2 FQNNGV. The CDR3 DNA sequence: TGTGCCAGCAGCTTAGTACTCACGTCCTACGAGCAGTACTTC. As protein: CASSLVLTSYEQYF.

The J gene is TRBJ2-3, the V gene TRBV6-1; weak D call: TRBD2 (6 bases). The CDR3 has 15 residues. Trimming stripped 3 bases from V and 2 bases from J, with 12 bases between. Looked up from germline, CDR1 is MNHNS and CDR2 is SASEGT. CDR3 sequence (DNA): TGTGCCAGCAGTGAGGTTGCGGGATCCACAGATACGCAGTATTTT. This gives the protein CASSEVAGSTDTQYF.

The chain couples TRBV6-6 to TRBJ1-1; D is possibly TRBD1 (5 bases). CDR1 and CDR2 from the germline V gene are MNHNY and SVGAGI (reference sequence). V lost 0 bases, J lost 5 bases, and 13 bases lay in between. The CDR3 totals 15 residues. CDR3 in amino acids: CASSYSGGMGTEAFF. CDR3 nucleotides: TGTGCCAGCAGTTACTCGGGGGGGATGGGGACTGAAGCTTTCTTT.

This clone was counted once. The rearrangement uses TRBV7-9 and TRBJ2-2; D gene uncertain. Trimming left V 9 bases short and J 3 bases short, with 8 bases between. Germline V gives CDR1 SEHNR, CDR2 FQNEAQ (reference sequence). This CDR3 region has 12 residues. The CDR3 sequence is CASRLYTGELFF. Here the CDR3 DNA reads TGTGCCAGTCGACTCTACACCGGGGAGCTGTTTTTT.

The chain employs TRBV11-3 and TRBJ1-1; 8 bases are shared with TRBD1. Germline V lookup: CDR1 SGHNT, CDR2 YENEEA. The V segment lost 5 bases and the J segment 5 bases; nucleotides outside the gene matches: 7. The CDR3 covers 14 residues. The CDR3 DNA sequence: TGTGCCAGCAGCACTATAAACAGGGGGACTGAAGCTTTCTTT. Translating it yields CASSTINRGTEAFF.